One and the same sample provided the 24 T cell receptor beta chains below, sequenced in a study of siplizumab effects on memory and regulatory T cells. TCRdb's table, derived via immunoSEQ multiplex PCR, lists solely in-frame clones and lacks some. This sample yields under 140,000 clones, of which around nine tenths are seen a single time; 1.3% belongs to the top ten. The sample taken for sequencing was CD4+ T cells sorted from blood. These receptors were taken from a human donor in good health.

The V call is TRBV12-5, the J call TRBJ2-7; a possible D gene is TRBD2 (6 bases). Trimming left V 5 bases short and J 6 bases short, with 17 bases between. Germline V gives CDR1 LGHNT, CDR2 FRNRAP. This CDR3 has 14 amino acids. CDR3 in amino acids: CASGPAGGMSEQYF. In DNA, the CDR3 is TGTGCTAGTGGTCCCGCCGGGGGTATGAGCGAGCAGTACTTC.

The rearrangement links TRBV9 to TRBJ2-5; D might be TRBD1 (5 bases). The germline CDR1 and CDR2 sequences are SGDLS and YYNGEE. CDR3 size: 15 residues. The ends were cut back, 0 bases at V and 0 bases at J, with 9 bases in the middle. CDR3 sequence (DNA): TGTGCCAGCAGCGTAGCTTTAGGGGACCAAGAGACCCAGTACTTC. Translation: CASSVALGDQETQYF.

This clone was seen just once. The chain combines TRBV5-4 with TRBJ2-3; D perhaps matches TRBD1 (6 bases). The V gene's germline CDR1 is SGHNT and CDR2 YYREEE (reference sequence). This CDR3 has 15 residues. Trimming took off 4 bases at V and 6 bases at J, with 18 bases between the two ends. The CDR3 reads CASSPGTGLFDTQYF. As DNA, the CDR3 is TGTGCCAGCAGCCCCGGAACAGGGTTGTTCGATACGCAGTATTTT.

V gene TRBV11-2 combines with J gene TRBJ1-1, with D perhaps TRBD1 (5 bases). The CDR3 is 15 residues long. CDR1 and CDR2 (germline): SGHAT, FQNNGV. The V end lost 7 bases, the J end lost 1 base, and 16 bases lay between the germline ends. The CDR3 DNA reads TGTGCCAGCAACCAAGTGGGGCGACCGAACACTGAAGCTTTCTTT. Residues: CASNQVGRPNTEAFF.

This clone was counted a single time. The chain recombines TRBV5-1 with TRBJ2-5; D gene unclear. CDR1 and CDR2 (germline): SGHRS, YFSETQ. The CDR3 consists of 14 residues. V was trimmed by 0 bases and J by 4 bases, leaving 10 bases between them. This CDR3 is CASSLVWGRETQYF. The CDR3 DNA reads TGCGCCAGCAGCTTGGTGTGGGGTAGAGAGACCCAGTACTTC.

The rearrangement joins TRBV2 to TRBJ1-1; 9 bases line up with TRBD1. There are 15 residues in the CDR3. The germline V gene has CDR1 SNHLY and CDR2 FYNNEI. V shed 6 bases and J 1 base; nucleotides not matched to a gene: 6. In DNA form, the CDR3 reads TGTGCCAGCAGGGGACAGGGTGGGCCGAACACTGAAGCTTTCTTT. It translates to CASRGQGGPNTEAFF.

This sequence joins TRBV7-8 and TRBJ1-5; D remains ambiguous. The CDR3 loop spans 13 amino acids. CDR1 and CDR2 from the germline V gene are SGHVS and FQNEAQ. The V end was cut by 2 bases, the J end by 3 bases, with 5 bases between. CDR3 nucleotides: TGTGCCAGCAGCTTACAGGACAATCAGCCCCAGCATTTT. The encoded protein is CASSLQDNQPQHF.

The chain combines TRBV5-4 with TRBJ1-4; D gene ambiguous. Germline CDR1 and CDR2: SGHNT and YYREEE (reference sequence). The CDR3 runs 16 residues. Trimming shortened V by 4 bases and J by 3 bases, and 16 bases separated the two germline ends. The CDR3 DNA reads TGTGCCAGCAGCCCGGGCCCCCAGGTGGCTAATGAAAAACTGTTTTTT. This gives the protein CASSPGPQVANEKLFF.

The CDR3: CASVAQGGAFGYTF. The CDR3 DNA sequence: TGTGCTAGTGTCGCACAGGGGGGGGCCTTTGGCTACACCTTC. The chain is built from TRBV12-5 and TRBJ1-2; 8 nucleotides match TRBD1. Trimming took 7 bases from V and 7 from J; bases not matched to a gene: 11. This CDR3 has 14 amino acids. Germline CDR1 and CDR2: LGHNT and FRNRAP.

The chain recombines TRBV6-5 with TRBJ1-1; D is undetermined. Germline CDR1 is MNHEY and CDR2 is SVGAGI. Trimming removed 5 bases from V and 7 bases from J, with 8 bases in between. This CDR3 is 11 amino acids long. The CDR3 nucleotides are TGTGCCAGCAGTGAAGAGTATGAAGCTTTCTTT. As protein: CASSEEYEAFF.

CDR3 nucleotide sequence: TGTGCCAGCAGCATGACAGGGGGGCAGGACATTCAGTACTTC. Its protein is CASSMTGGQDIQYF. This chain links TRBV6-5 with TRBJ2-4; 9 bases line up with TRBD1. V dropped 6 bases and J dropped 8; count of bases not matched to a gene: 8. Germline V CDR1 and CDR2: MNHEY, SVGAGI. The CDR3 length is 14 residues.

The gene calls are TRBV6-4 and TRBJ1-5; TRBD1 might be the D (5 bases). Germline assignment: CDR1 MRHNA and CDR2 SNTAGT. The CDR3 runs 16 residues. V shed 6 bases and J shed 1 base, with 16 bases lying between them. The CDR3 region is CASSPRGERSNQPQHF. DNA for the CDR3: TGTGCCAGCAGCCCCCGGGGGGAACGAAGCAATCAGCCCCAGCATTTT.

V usage is TRBV7-9 and J usage is TRBJ1-1; no reliable D call. CDR3 length: 13 residues. In germline, CDR1 is SEHNR, CDR2 FQNEAQ (reference sequence). The V end was cut by 7 bases, the J end by 5 bases, with 14 bases between. The CDR3 DNA is TGTGCCAGCATCAAGATGGGTGGAACTGAAGCTTTCTTT. Its protein is CASIKMGGTEAFF.

This rearrangement joins TRBV28 to TRBJ2-7; D gene ambiguous. The CDR3 consists of 13 residues. From germline, CDR1 is MDHEN and CDR2 SYDVKM. V was pared by 6 bases and J by 0 bases, with 9 bases between. The DNA for the CDR3 is TGTGCCAGCAGACCAGGACCCTCCTACGAGCAGTACTTC. Translated: CASRPGPSYEQYF.

This chain connects TRBV11-2 to TRBJ2-2; possible D gene TRBD2, 5 bases. The V end was cut by 0 bases, the J end by 7 bases, with 6 bases between. Germline assignment: CDR1 SGHAT and CDR2 FQNNGV. The CDR3 covers 13 residues. The CDR3 region is CASSLDRGGELFF. The CDR3 DNA is TGTGCCAGCAGCTTAGACCGGGGCGGGGAGCTGTTTTTT.

The CDR3 bases are TGTGCCAGCAGCTTGACAGGGCGCAACACCGGGGAGCTGTTTTTT. This gives the protein CASSLTGRNTGELFF. The rearrangement joins TRBV5-6 to TRBJ2-2; tentatively, D is TRBD1 (6 bases). Looked up from germline, CDR1 is SGHDT and CDR2 is YYEEEE. The CDR3 sequence is 15 residues long. Trimming stripped 1 base from V and 2 bases from J, with 9 bases between.

V and J are TRBV18 and TRBJ1-2; 12 bases are shared with TRBD1. Per germline, CDR1 KGHSH and CDR2 LQKENI. With 5 bases clipped from V and 8 bases from J, the junction kept 12 bases outside the gene matches. The CDR3 length is 16 residues. Written as DNA, the CDR3 is TGTGCCAGCTCATCCATCAAGGGACAGGGGGCGAGGGGCTACACCTTC. Residues: CASSSIKGQGARGYTF. Drawing the rest from reference TRBV18 and TRBJ1-2, the complete variable domain is NAGVMQNPRHLVRRRGQEARLRCSPMKGHSHVYWYRQLPEEGLKFMVYLQKENIIDESGMPKERFSAEFPKEGPSILRIQQVVRGDSAAYFCASSSIKGQGARGYTFGSGTRLTVV.

This clone ranks as medium-sized. V and J are TRBV5-6 and TRBJ1-1; TRBD1 matches at 8 bases. The CDR3 runs to 14 residues. The V segment lost 4 bases and the J segment 3 bases; nucleotides outside the gene matches: 5. Per germline, CDR1 SGHDT and CDR2 YYEEEE. CDR3 DNA: TGTGCCAGCAGCAAACAGGGGGTTGACACTGAAGCTTTCTTT. This sequence encodes CASSKQGVDTEAFF.

The chain joins TRBV7-2 to TRBJ2-3; possibly TRBD2 for D (5 bases). The CDR3 consists of 14 residues. Germline V gene data show CDR1 as SGHTA and CDR2 as FQGNSA. V lost 8 bases and J lost 0, with 12 bases in between. The CDR3 is CASRRAVSTDTQYF. CDR3 DNA: TGTGCCAGCCGCCGAGCGGTGAGCACAGATACGCAGTATTTT.

This chain joins TRBV20-1 and TRBJ2-1, with D unresolved. This CDR3 spans 11 amino acids. Germline CDR1 and CDR2: DFQATT and SNEGSKA (reference sequence). Trimming shortened V by 6 bases and J by 12 bases, and 15 bases separated the two germline ends. The CDR3 sequence: CSARKGPGQFF. In DNA form, the CDR3 reads TGCAGTGCCCGTAAGGGCCCCGGGCAGTTCTTC.

This chain joins TRBV6-5 and TRBJ2-1; D is possibly TRBD2 (6 bases). Trimming took 0 bases from V and 2 from J, leaving 11 bases between them. The CDR3 has 16 residues. Per the germline V gene, CDR1 is MNHEY and CDR2 is SVGAGI. CDR3 loop: CASSYSRRGPYNEQFF. In DNA form, the CDR3 reads TGTGCCAGCAGTTACTCGAGGAGGGGACCCTACAATGAGCAGTTCTTC.

The gene calls are TRBV5-1 and TRBJ2-7; no firm D call. V was cut by 7 bases and J by 4 bases, with 6 bases left in between. The CDR3 length is 10 residues. The V gene's germline CDR1 is SGHRS and CDR2 YFSETQ. CDR3 nucleotide sequence: TGCGCCAGCCTACTTTACGAGCAGTACTTC. Translating gives CASLLYEQYF.

As to this clone: This sample includes further DNA sequences coding for the same CDR3. The J gene is TRBJ2-7, the V gene TRBV5-1, with D uncertain. The CDR3 length is 13 residues. Per the germline V gene, CDR1 is SGHRS and CDR2 is YFSETQ. Trimming removed 0 bases from V and 0 bases from J, with 4 bases in between. In nucleotides, the CDR3 is TGCGCCAGCAGCTTGGCAGGCTCCTACGAGCAGTACTTC. Protein product: CASSLAGSYEQYF.

The chain carries TRBV19 and TRBJ1-4, with D maybe TRBD1 (5 bases). The germline CDR1 and CDR2 sequences are LNHDA and SQIVND (reference sequence). The CDR3 length is 17 residues. Trimming cost V 1 base and J 7 bases, with 19 bases left between them. CDR3 sequence: CASSIVRDPTLGEKLFF. The CDR3, as DNA: TGTGCCAGTAGTATAGTCCGGGACCCCACTCTCGGTGAAAAACTGTTTTTT. Full variable domain (rest looked up from reference TRBV19 and TRBJ1-4): DGGITQSPKYLFRKEGQNVTLSCEQNLNHDAMYWYRQDPGQGLRLIYYSQIVNDFQKGDIAEGYSVSREKKESFPLTVTSAQKNPTAFYLCASSIVRDPTLGEKLFFGSGTQLSVL.